This T cell receptor (beta chain) derives from a study of CD8 T cells in ankylosing spondylitis. Each CDR3 protein gets one entry after TCRdb re-called the 5' RACE reads with MiXCR. Here the sample spans over 700,000 distinct CDR3 sequences, around 20% being singletons. Notes on the study in general: Ankylosing spondylitis blood appeared to carry a characteristic TCR beta motif of roughly eight highly homologous variants. According to the report, clones linked to the disease were significantly enriched in matched synovial fluid samples taken from ankylosing spondylitis patients.

A remark on this clonotype: Its specificity is not known.

The junction had 10 bases not matched to a gene; V was cut back by 0 bases and J by 6 bases. CDR1 MGHRA and CDR2 YSYEKL come from the germline V gene. The CDR3 sequence is 18 residues long. The sample was blood, either unsorted or a sorted T cell fraction (not recorded which). The source is a male donor with ankylosing spondylitis. The rearrangement links TRBV4-1 to TRBJ2-1; 11 positions agree with TRBD2. Written as DNA, the CDR3 is TGCGCCAGCAGCCAAGATTGGGTGGGACTAGCGGAAACCAATGAGCAGTTCTTC. Its translation is CASSQDWVGLAETNEQFF.